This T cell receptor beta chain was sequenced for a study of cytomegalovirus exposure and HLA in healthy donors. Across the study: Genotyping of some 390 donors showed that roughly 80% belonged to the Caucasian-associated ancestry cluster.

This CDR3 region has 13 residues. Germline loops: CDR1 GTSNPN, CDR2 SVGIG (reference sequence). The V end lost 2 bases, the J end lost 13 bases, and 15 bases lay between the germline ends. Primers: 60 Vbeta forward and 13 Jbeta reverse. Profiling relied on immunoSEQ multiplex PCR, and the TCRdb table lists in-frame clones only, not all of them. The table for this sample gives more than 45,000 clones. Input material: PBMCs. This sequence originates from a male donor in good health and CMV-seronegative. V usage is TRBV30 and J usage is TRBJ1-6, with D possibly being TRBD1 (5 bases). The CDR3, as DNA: TGTGCCTGGAGTAGGAGGACTCGGGGGCCCCTCCACTTT. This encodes CAWSRRTRGPLHF.